Here is one T cell receptor beta chain with its context. The J segment lost 1 base and the V segment lost 4 bases, leaving 4 bases of the junction unmatched. The CDR3 length is 15 residues. Germline V lookup: CDR1 LNHDA, CDR2 SQIVND (reference sequence). The sample is drawn from a study of blood T cell repertoires in COVID-19. Produced via immunoSEQ multiplex PCR; TCRdb's table is partial and in-frame only. The data hold around 250,000 clones, with approximately 83% observed a single time. The chain employs TRBV19 and TRBJ1-5; 7 bases align to TRBD1. The specimen was PBMCs or T cells enriched from blood (not recorded which). The sequence was collected from a woman between 45 and 60 years old who had recovered from COVID-19. The CDR3 bases are TGTGCCAGTAGTAAAGACAGGGCGAGCAATCAGCCCCAGCATTTT. This gives the protein CASSKDRASNQPQHF.